This passage covers 10 T cell receptor beta chains from one sample sequenced in a study of siplizumab effects on memory and regulatory T cells. Profiled with immunoSEQ multiplex PCR; TCRdb holds only in-frame clones, not every one. The sample yields just under 85,000 clones, roughly 89% seen once. Sequencing was performed on Tregs sorted from blood. These TCRs come from a human donor in good health.

DNA of the CDR3: TGTGCCAGCAGCTTAGTTAGTGGGGAAACACCCCTCCACTTT. This codes for CASSLVSGETPLHF. J is TRBJ1-6 and V is TRBV7-2, with D uncertain. The germline V gene encodes CDR1 SGHTA and CDR2 FQGNSA. CDR3 length: 14 amino acids. V was shortened by 1 base and J by 11 bases, with 12 bases between the two germline ends.

CDR3 residues: CASSVQGTSTDTQYF. For the CDR3, the DNA is TGTGCCAGTAGTGTACAGGGCACAAGCACAGATACGCAGTATTTT. V and J are TRBV19 and TRBJ2-3, with D tentatively TRBD1 (6 bases). The ends were cut back, 5 bases at V and 0 bases at J, with 12 bases in the middle. The CDR3 contains 15 residues. Germline CDR1 and CDR2: LNHDA and SQIVND (reference sequence).

The J gene is TRBJ2-1, the V gene TRBV28; TRBD1 matches 9 bases. The trim removed 6 bases at V and 7 bases at J, leaving 13 bases unmatched. The germline gives CDR1 MDHEN, CDR2 SYDVKM. The CDR3 is 16 amino acids. The CDR3 reads CASSPHSGTGMNEQFF. The DNA for the CDR3 is TGTGCCAGCAGCCCTCACTCCGGGACAGGGATGAATGAGCAGTTCTTC.

J is TRBJ2-5 and V is TRBV5-1; 7 bases fit TRBD2. Unmatched junction bases numbered 10, after V lost 6 bases and J lost 2 bases. Germline values: CDR1 SGHRS, CDR2 YFSETQ. The CDR3 runs 15 residues. The CDR3: CASTASGGRQETQYF. The DNA of the CDR3 is TGCGCCAGCACCGCCTCCGGGGGGAGGCAAGAGACCCAGTACTTC.

The chain has TRBV18 and TRBJ2-3; TRBD2 matches 11 bases. CDR3 length equals 17 residues. J gave up 0 bases and V 2 bases, and 4 bases lay outside the gene matches. Per the germline V gene, CDR1 is KGHSH and CDR2 is LQKENI. CDR3 sequence reads: CASSPTSGGSSTDTQYF. The CDR3 region has the DNA TGTGCCAGCTCACCAACTAGCGGGGGTTCAAGCACAGATACGCAGTATTTT.

The rearrangement uses TRBV6-1 and TRBJ1-1, with TRBD1 as a possible D gene (5 bases). This CDR3 spans 15 amino acids. The V end lost 6 bases, the J end lost 4 bases, and 18 bases lay between the germline ends. Germline-derived CDR1 and CDR2 are MNHNS and SASEGT. The CDR3 sequence: CASSHRRTGGTEAFF. As DNA, the CDR3 is TGTGCCAGCAGCCATCGGCGGACGGGGGGCACTGAAGCTTTCTTT.

The chain employs TRBV6-5 and TRBJ1-4; weak D call: TRBD1 (6 bases). In germline, CDR1 is MNHEY, CDR2 SVGAGI. Trimming left V 6 bases short and J 13 bases short, with 21 bases between. The CDR3 runs 14 residues. The DNA of the CDR3 is TGTGCCAGCAGCCTTGATCGGACAGTCGGAGGACTGTTTTTT. Protein product: CASSLDRTVGGLFF.

This CDR3 reads CASSFDRGGYTF. The CDR3 region has the DNA TGTGCCAGCAGCTTCGACAGGGGGGGCTACACCTTC. V usage is TRBV5-6 and J usage is TRBJ1-2; 9 bases map to TRBD1. The germline CDR1 and CDR2 sequences are SGHDT and YYEEEE. The J segment lost 8 bases and the V segment lost 2 bases, leaving 1 base of the junction unmatched. The CDR3 is made up of 12 amino acids.

The rearrangement links TRBV5-1 to TRBJ2-7; TRBD2 agrees at 7 bases. This CDR3 is 16 amino acids long. The V and J ends lost 4 bases and 5 bases, in that order; junction bases with no gene match: 15. Germline CDR1 is SGHRS and CDR2 is YFSETQ. The CDR3 coding sequence is TGCGCCAGCAGCGGGGGGGACTCTGCTGGGGAGCACGAGCAGTACTTC. It encodes CASSGGDSAGEHEQYF.

The chain uses TRBV18 and TRBJ2-3, with no clear D. The CDR3 consists of 13 residues. Germline CDR1 and CDR2: KGHSH and LQKENI. Trimming took 3 bases from V and 4 from J, leaving 8 bases between them. The CDR3 DNA is TGTGCCAGCTCACCGGCCTCTTCAGATACGCAGTATTTT. Amino acids: CASSPASSDTQYF.